The 8 T cell receptor beta chains presented below share a single source sample, sequenced in a study of T cells of healthy individuals. In TCRdb, the 5' RACE reads were re-called with MiXCR into one record per CDR3 protein. The repertoire has approximately 50,000 distinct CDR3 sequences, roughly 14% of them found once; the top ten carry more than 15%. The origin of the receptors is a human donor in good health.

This clonotype was seen at least ten times. V is TRBV10-2 and J is TRBJ2-1; D may be TRBD1 (6 bases). The CDR3 length is 15 residues. The V gene lost 5 bases and the J gene lost 1 base, with 12 bases spanning the gap. Germline assignment: CDR1 WSHSY and CDR2 SAAADI. The CDR3 loop reads CASSLDSQSYNEQFF. The CDR3 bases are TGCGCCAGCAGTCTGGACAGCCAGTCCTACAATGAGCAGTTCTTC.

V is TRBV7-2 and J is TRBJ2-1, with 8 bases matching TRBD2. Unmatched junction bases numbered 8, after V lost 1 base and J lost 9 bases. Looked up from germline, CDR1 is SGHTA and CDR2 is FQGNSA. This CDR3 is built from 15 residues. CDR3 nucleotides: TGTGCCAGCAGCTTAGATCCGGGGGGGCCGATTGAGCAGTTCTTC. It encodes CASSLDPGGPIEQFF.

This clonotype was counted at least ten times. J is TRBJ1-2 and V is TRBV30; D is possibly TRBD1 (6 bases). The V gene's germline CDR1 is GTSNPN and CDR2 SVGIG (reference sequence). The CDR3 covers 13 residues. Trimming stripped 0 bases from V and 8 bases from J, with 13 bases between. The CDR3 nucleotides read TGTGCCTGGAGTGTCCCCGGGGGCAGGGGCTACACCTTC. It translates to CAWSVPGGRGYTF. Full variable domain (missing parts from reference TRBV30 and TRBJ1-2): SQTIHQWPATLVQPVGSPLSLECTVEGTSNPNLYWYRQAAGRGLQLLFYSVGIGQISSEVPQNLSASRPQDRQFILSSKKLLLSDSGFYLCAWSVPGGRGYTFGSGTRLTVV.

Many counts were recorded for this clonotype. The V call is TRBV19, the J call TRBJ1-5, with TRBD1 identical over 11 bases. Germline V gene sequence: CDR1 LNHDA, CDR2 SQIVND (reference sequence). This CDR3 spans 19 amino acids. Unmatched junction bases numbered 14, after V lost 5 bases and J lost 2 bases. In DNA form, the CDR3 reads TGTGCCAGTAGTCCCGAAGGACAGGGGGCCTCTTTCGGCAATCAGCCCCAGCATTTT. It yields the protein CASSPEGQGASFGNQPQHF.

The chain combines TRBV15 with TRBJ2-3; D is possibly TRBD2 (5 bases). Trimming left V 5 bases short and J 9 bases short, with 18 bases between. This CDR3 is 14 amino acids long. Looked up from germline, CDR1 is LNHNV and CDR2 is YYDKDF (reference sequence). The CDR3 sequence: CATSGGHNPSTQYF. CDR3 sequence (DNA): TGTGCCACCAGCGGCGGGCATAACCCCTCCACGCAGTATTTT.

This clonotype has just a few counts. The chain employs TRBV14 and TRBJ2-5; D call uncertain. Germline loops: CDR1 SGHDN, CDR2 FVKESK. V lost 4 bases and J lost 4, with 7 bases in between. There are 12 residues in the CDR3. The chain's CDR3 is CASSPHGETQYF. DNA of the CDR3: TGTGCCAGCAGCCCTCATGGAGAGACCCAGTACTTC.

This clonotype appeared a few times. V usage is TRBV6-2 or TRBV6-3 and J usage is TRBJ1-1; D call uncertain. The V gene's germline CDR1 is MNHEY and CDR2 SVGEGT. Deletions cut 6 bases from V and 3 bases from J, with 17 bases between. The CDR3 is 15 amino acids. The CDR3 nucleotides are TGTGCCAGCAGCGACGGGAGGAGGCAGGACACTGAAGCTTTCTTT. Its protein is CASSDGRRQDTEAFF.

The sample holds many counts of this clonotype. This chain connects TRBV6-5 to TRBJ2-1; D may match TRBD1 or TRBD2 (6 bases each). Germline V gene lookup returns CDR1 MNHEY and CDR2 SVGAGI. The CDR3 loop spans 14 amino acids. V gave up 2 bases and J gave up 5 bases, with 10 bases separating them. The CDR3 here is CASSYRGLNNEQFF. CDR3 coding DNA: TGTGCCAGCAGTTACCGGGGGCTAAACAATGAGCAGTTCTTC.